The next 16 T cell receptor beta chains were all read from a single sample in a study of blood T cell repertoires in COVID-19. Sequencing used immunoSEQ multiplex PCR; TCRdb keeps in-frame clones, though not all of them. The table includes around 97,000 clones, about 80% detected once. The sample taken for sequencing was peripheral blood. The source is a man in his 70s with acute or convalescent COVID-19.

V is TRBV28 and J is TRBJ2-5; the D gene is possibly TRBD1 (7 bases). Germline lookup yields CDR1 MDHEN and CDR2 SYDVKM. The CDR3 has 17 amino acids. V lost 4 bases and J 2 bases, leaving 20 bases between the germline ends. CDR3 coding DNA: TGTGCCAGCAGTTACTACTACAGGGGAGGAGGGCAAGAGACCCAGTACTTC. This gives the protein CASSYYYRGGGQETQYF.

The chain is built from TRBV19 and TRBJ1-1, with TRBD1 matching 7 bases. CDR3 length equals 13 residues. V lost 6 bases and J lost 0; bases outside the gene matches: 1. Germline CDR1 reads LNHDA; CDR2 reads SQIVND (reference sequence). CDR3 nucleotide sequence: TGTGCCAGTAGGGACAGGATGAACACTGAAGCTTTCTTT. Translating gives CASRDRMNTEAFF.

This chain joins TRBV19 and TRBJ1-3, with D possibly being TRBD1 (5 bases). V lost 6 bases, J lost 7 bases, and 28 bases lay in between. Germline V lookup: CDR1 LNHDA, CDR2 SQIVND (reference sequence). The CDR3 length is 18 residues. CDR3 region: CASSSPSYRRGDGNTIYF. CDR3 DNA: TGTGCCAGTAGCTCTCCCTCCTATCGACGGGGGGATGGCAACACCATATATTTT.

The chain couples TRBV13 to TRBJ1-6; 7 bases are shared with TRBD1. The ends lost 5 bases at V and 7 bases at J; junction bases unmatched: 14. In germline, CDR1 is PRHDT, CDR2 FYEKMQ (reference sequence). The CDR3 totals 17 residues. The CDR3 sequence is CASSGRQGTQINSPLHF. The CDR3 DNA reads TGTGCCAGCAGCGGTAGACAGGGAACTCAAATCAATTCACCCCTCCACTTT.

The chain links TRBV4-2 to TRBJ1-3; D remains unclear. The germline V gene has CDR1 LGHNA and CDR2 YNFKEQ. This CDR3 is 15 amino acids long. V lost 3 bases to trimming and J lost 0 bases, with 9 bases between them. CDR3 in amino acids: CASSHISDSGNTIYF. The CDR3 nucleotides read TGTGCCAGCAGCCACATTAGCGACTCTGGAAACACCATATATTTT.

V gene TRBV4-2 combines with J gene TRBJ2-3; no firm D call. Per germline, CDR1 LGHNA and CDR2 YNFKEQ. This CDR3 has 15 amino acids. The ends were cut back, 0 bases at V and 0 bases at J, with 7 bases in the middle. The DNA of the CDR3 is TGTGCCAGCAGCCAAGACCCTAGGAGCACAGATACGCAGTATTTT. This codes for CASSQDPRSTDTQYF.

J is TRBJ2-1 and V is TRBV6-5; TRBD1 matches 8 bases. The J segment lost 3 bases and the V segment lost 6 bases, leaving 4 bases of the junction unmatched. The CDR3 extends over 14 amino acids. From germline, CDR1 is MNHEY and CDR2 SVGAGI. The CDR3 protein is CASRLQGVYNEQFF. The CDR3 DNA reads TGTGCCAGCAGGCTACAGGGGGTCTACAATGAGCAGTTCTTC.

This chain links TRBV19 with TRBJ1-2; D is perhaps TRBD1 (6 bases). Germline V gene data show CDR1 as LNHDA and CDR2 as SQIVND (reference sequence). This CDR3 is built from 15 residues. Between the trimmed V and J ends, which lost 5 bases and 3 bases, there was a span of 16 bases. In DNA, the CDR3 is TGTGCCAGTAGTTCAGAGCGACAGGAAGACTATGGCTACACCTTC. This translates into CASSSERQEDYGYTF.

The gene calls are TRBV6-5 and TRBJ1-2; perhaps TRBD1 as D (5 bases). Germline V lookup: CDR1 MNHEY, CDR2 SVGAGI. Trimming took off 7 bases at V and 5 bases at J, with 17 bases between the two ends. The CDR3 extends over 14 amino acids. The CDR3 spells CASTPAPGNYGYTF. The CDR3 nucleotides read TGTGCCAGCACCCCCGCGCCAGGGAATTATGGCTACACCTTC.

The genes are TRBV20-1 and TRBJ1-6, with D possibly matching TRBD1 (5 bases). The CDR3 spans 15 residues. CDR1 is DFQATT and CDR2 is SNEGSKA in the germline V gene (reference sequence). V was shortened by 3 bases and J by 3 bases, with 12 bases between the two germline ends. As DNA, the CDR3 is TGCAGTGCTAGTTTAGGGGCCGACTATAATTCACCCCTCCACTTT. Residues: CSASLGADYNSPLHF.

This clone was detected only a few times. V is TRBV3-1 (or the pseudogene TRBV3-2) and J is TRBJ1-6; tentative D call: TRBD1 (5 bases). V lost 4 bases, J lost 8 bases, and 15 bases lay in between. This CDR3 comprises 15 residues. CDR1 is LGHDT, CDR2 YNNKEL, per germline (reference sequence). The CDR3 DNA is TGTGCCAGCAGCCCCGGGGGGGAACGGTATTCACCCCTCCACTTT. As protein: CASSPGGERYSPLHF.

The chain uses TRBV28 and TRBJ2-7; 15 bases map to TRBD2. Per the germline V gene, CDR1 is MDHEN and CDR2 is SYDVKM. Unmatched junction bases numbered 9, after V lost 5 bases and J lost 4 bases. CDR3 size: 17 residues. CDR3 bases: TGTGCCAGCAGTGGACTAGCGGGAGGGCCAGTTCGTTACGAGCAGTACTTC. Its protein is CASSGLAGGPVRYEQYF.

The chain employs TRBV30 and TRBJ1-5; 10 bases fit TRBD1. CDR3 length equals 15 residues. The V gene end was trimmed by 1 base and the J gene end by 5 bases; junction bases not matched to a gene: 5. Germline V CDR1 and CDR2: GTSNPN, SVGIG (reference sequence). The CDR3: CAWSGGQGSYQPQHF. DNA of the CDR3: TGTGCCTGGAGTGGGGGACAGGGGTCCTATCAGCCCCAGCATTTT.

This clone has a handful of counts. The rearrangement joins TRBV5-4 to TRBJ2-3; 11 nucleotides match TRBD2. The CDR3 loop spans 16 amino acids. With V trimmed by 3 bases and J by 4 bases, 7 bases remained unmatched. CDR1 and CDR2 (germline): SGHNT, YYREEE (reference sequence). The CDR3 region has the DNA TGTGCCAGCAGCTCTCCTAGCGGGGGGTTTTCAGATACGCAGTATTTT. This translates into CASSSPSGGFSDTQYF.

The rearrangement joins TRBV18 to TRBJ1-3; 8 bases match TRBD1. This CDR3 has 16 residues. V lost 3 bases, J lost 1 base, and 5 bases stayed unmatched. Looked up from germline, CDR1 is KGHSH and CDR2 is LQKENI. The DNA of the CDR3 is TGTGCCAGCTCACCTAGGGACAGGAGTTCTGGAAACACCATATATTTT. It is translated as CASSPRDRSSGNTIYF.

This chain joins TRBV7-9 and TRBJ2-3; possible D gene TRBD2, 5 bases. V gave up 1 base and J gave up 4 bases, with 9 bases separating them. CDR1 SEHNR and CDR2 FQNEAQ come from the germline V gene (reference sequence). The length of the CDR3 is 14 residues. Here the CDR3 reads CASSLGERADTQYF. CDR3 DNA: TGTGCCAGCAGCTTAGGGGAGAGGGCAGATACGCAGTATTTT.